This T cell receptor (beta chain) was recorded in a study of technical replicates of blood from a handful of donors. The table came from immunoSEQ multiplex PCR; TCRdb's copy has only in-frame clones and leaves some out. The profile covers roughly 60,000 clones, with roughly 90% appearing a single time and around 5% taken by the ten largest. The germline gives CDR1 SGDLS, CDR2 YYNGEE. The CDR3 loop spans 13 amino acids. V was clipped by 0 bases and J by 7 bases, with 7 bases between them. The receptor was derived from a human donor in good health. Some clones in this sample may be carry-over from other donors' samples. Sequenced sample: PBMCs. The chain has TRBV9 and TRBJ2-2, with no clear D. DNA for the CDR3: TGTGCCAGCAGCGTAGTCCCTCGCGGGGAGCTGTTTTTT. Translated: CASSVVPRGELFF.